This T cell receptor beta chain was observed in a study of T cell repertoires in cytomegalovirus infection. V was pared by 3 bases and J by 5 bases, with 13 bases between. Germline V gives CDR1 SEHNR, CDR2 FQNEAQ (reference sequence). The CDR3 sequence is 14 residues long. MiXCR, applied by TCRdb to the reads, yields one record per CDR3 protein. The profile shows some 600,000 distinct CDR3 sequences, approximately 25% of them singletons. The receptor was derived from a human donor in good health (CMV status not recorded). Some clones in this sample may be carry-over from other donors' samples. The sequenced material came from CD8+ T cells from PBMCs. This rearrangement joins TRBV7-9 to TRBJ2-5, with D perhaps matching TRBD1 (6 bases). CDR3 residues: CASSFGTPGETQYF. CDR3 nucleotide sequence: TGTGCCAGCAGCTTCGGGACACCCGGGGAGACCCAGTACTTC.